This entry lists 13 T cell receptor beta chains sequenced from one sample in a study of blood T cell repertoires in COVID-19. This table comes from immunoSEQ multiplex PCR, and its TCRdb copy is limited to in-frame clones, with some not included. Of 30,000 to 40,000 clones listed, around 80% are singletons. The specimen was peripheral blood. The receptors were sampled from a man at least 80 years old with active or convalescent COVID-19.

In its sample, this clone was seen once. CDR3 residues: CASSLSRGGYTF. CDR3 nucleotides: TGTGCCAGCAGTTTGTCCAGGGGCGGCTACACCTTC. This sequence joins TRBV12-3 or TRBV12-4 and TRBJ1-2; weak D call: TRBD1 (6 bases). The CDR3 sequence is 12 residues long. The germline V and J ends were trimmed by 3 bases and 8 bases, with 10 bases remaining between them.

This rearrangement joins TRBV3-1 (or the pseudogene TRBV3-2) to TRBJ2-1; 7 bases map to TRBD1. The length of the CDR3 is 15 residues. Germline lookup yields CDR1 LGHDT and CDR2 YNNKEL (reference sequence). The J segment lost 3 bases and the V segment lost 3 bases, leaving 5 bases of the junction unmatched. CDR3 in DNA: TGTGCCAGCAGCCACGCAGGGGGTAACTACAATGAGCAGTTCTTC. It is translated as CASSHAGGNYNEQFF.

The V call is TRBV13, the J call TRBJ1-2; 12 bases fit TRBD1. The ends lost 5 bases at V and 5 bases at J; junction bases unmatched: 18. Germline lookup yields CDR1 PRHDT and CDR2 FYEKMQ (reference sequence). CDR3 length: 19 residues. CDR3 sequence reads: CASSQGPKRDRGLGYGYTF. CDR3 in DNA: TGTGCCAGCAGCCAAGGGCCAAAGAGGGACAGGGGGCTCGGATATGGCTACACCTTC.

This clone was detected only a few times. The J gene is TRBJ1-2, the V gene TRBV6-2 or TRBV6-3; 9 nucleotides match TRBD1. CDR3 length: 13 amino acids. V was clipped by 5 bases and J by 6 bases; unmatched bases: 4. CDR1 and CDR2 from the germline V gene are MNHEY and SVGEGT. The CDR3 protein is CASSLGTGNGYTF. The CDR3 region has the DNA TGTGCCAGCAGTCTGGGGACAGGGAATGGCTACACCTTC.

The chain is built from TRBV19 and TRBJ2-7; perhaps TRBD1 as D (6 bases). V was shortened by 9 bases and J by 3 bases, with 18 bases between the two germline ends. In germline, CDR1 is LNHDA, CDR2 SQIVND (reference sequence). This CDR3 comprises 14 residues. CDR3: CASSETGPIYEQYF. CDR3 nucleotide sequence: TGTGCCAGCTCAGAGACAGGTCCGATCTACGAGCAGTACTTC.

The gene calls are TRBV7-2 and TRBJ2-3; TRBD2 might be the D (6 bases). This CDR3 has 13 amino acids. Germline lookup yields CDR1 SGHTA and CDR2 FQGNSA. V gave up 10 bases and J gave up 0 bases, with 11 bases separating them. CDR3 protein: CATKRASTDTQYF. CDR3 nucleotide sequence: TGTGCCACCAAGCGGGCCAGCACAGATACGCAGTATTTT.

The genes are TRBV7-8 and TRBJ2-1; unclear D gene. Germline lookup yields CDR1 SGHVS and CDR2 FQNEAQ. The V and J ends lost 1 base and 10 bases respectively, with 8 bases between them. The CDR3 sequence is 12 residues long. CDR3 amino acids: CASSLGSLEQFF. CDR3 nucleotides: TGTGCCAGCAGCTTAGGTAGCCTGGAGCAGTTCTTC.

This clone was detected a few times. The CDR3 region has the DNA TGTGCCAGCTCCCCGGGACAGGGTATGTCTGAAGCTTTCTTT. The encoded protein is CASSPGQGMSEAFF. The chain is built from TRBV18 and TRBJ1-1, with 9 bases that match TRBD1. The CDR3 is 14 residues long. The V segment lost 6 bases and the J segment 6 bases; nucleotides outside the gene matches: 8. CDR1 and CDR2 from the germline V gene are KGHSH and LQKENI. The entire variable domain, with the rest obtained from reference TRBV18 and TRBJ1-1, is as follows: NAGVMQNPRHLVRRRGQEARLRCSPMKGHSHVYWYRQLPEEGLKFMVYLQKENIIDESGMPKERFSAEFPKEGPSILRIQQVVRGDSAAYFCASSPGQGMSEAFFGQGTRLTVV.

The chain couples TRBV6-2 or TRBV6-3 to TRBJ2-7; TRBD2 is a possible D gene (5 bases). Trimming took 2 bases from V and 4 from J, leaving 12 bases between them. The CDR3 has 14 residues. The germline CDR1 and CDR2 sequences are MNHEY and SVGEGT. Written as DNA, the CDR3 is TGTGCCAGCAGTTACGGGCAGCGGATTTACGAGCAGTACTTC. As protein: CASSYGQRIYEQYF.

The V gene is TRBV6-5, the J gene TRBJ1-1; no clear D gene. V lost 0 bases to trimming and J lost 0 bases, with 8 bases between them. Germline V gene lookup returns CDR1 MNHEY and CDR2 SVGAGI. This CDR3 has 15 amino acids. CDR3 DNA: TGTGCCAGCAGTTACTCGGCCAGTCTGAACACTGAAGCTTTCTTT. It specifies CASSYSASLNTEAFF.

V usage is TRBV29-1 and J usage is TRBJ1-2; D possibly corresponds to TRBD1 (6 bases). Trimming took 6 bases from V and 4 from J, leaving 18 bases between them. Germline values: CDR1 SQVTM, CDR2 ANQGSEA. The CDR3 spans 14 residues. The CDR3 region is CSVTKGAGAYGYTF. In nucleotides, the CDR3 is TGCAGCGTCACAAAGGGCGCAGGGGCCTATGGCTACACCTTC.

This clone appeared a single time. In DNA, the CDR3 is TGCGCCAGCAGCCAATGGAGCGGGGGGGGAAATGAGCAGTTCTTC. Translation: CASSQWSGGGNEQFF. The gene calls are TRBV4-3 and TRBJ2-1; 10 positions match TRBD2. Germline V gives CDR1 LGHNA, CDR2 YSLEER. With V trimmed by 2 bases and J by 7 bases, 5 bases remained unmatched. The CDR3 totals 15 residues.

This chain connects TRBV7-9 to TRBJ2-7; possibly TRBD2 for D (5 bases). The CDR3 runs to 13 residues. CDR1 is SEHNR and CDR2 is FQNEAQ in the germline V gene (reference sequence). V lost 5 bases and J 4 bases, leaving 12 bases between the germline ends. The CDR3 nucleotides read TGTGCCAGCAGCCTCCAACGGGGTTACGAGCAGTACTTC. Amino acid sequence: CASSLQRGYEQYF.